This TCR beta chain was documented in a study of T-cell reconstitution after alpha-beta-depleted transplantation in children. Looked up from germline, CDR1 is DFQATT and CDR2 is SNEGSKA (reference sequence). Trimming took 1 base from V and 2 from J, leaving 14 bases between them. This CDR3 region has 15 residues. Unique molecular identifiers were incorporated into the prepared TCRbeta library. TCRdb re-called the PCR reads with MiXCR, one entry per CDR3 protein. The sample includes around 500,000 distinct CDR3 sequences, roughly an eighth of them seen just once. At least ten counts were recorded for this clonotype.

The starting material was PBMCs from the stem cell graft donor, obtained from the stem cell graft. This rearrangement joins TRBV20-1 to TRBJ1-2; tentatively, D is TRBD1 (5 bases). The TCR comes from a human donor who donated a stem cell graft to a child with combined immunodeficiency. CDR3 region: CSARALTATNYGYTF. The CDR3 coding sequence is TGCAGTGCTAGAGCCTTGACAGCGACGAACTATGGCTACACCTTC.